Following are 21 T cell receptor beta chains from one sample sequenced in a study of cytomegalovirus exposure and HLA in healthy donors. The PCR employed 60 Vbeta primers together with 13 Jbeta primers. Method: immunoSEQ multiplex PCR; TCRdb's copy keeps in-frame clones and lacks some. This table has 130,000 or so clones, around 87% appearing once. The sequenced sample was PBMCs. The receptors derive from a woman in her 30s in good health and CMV-seronegative.

This chain joins TRBV7-8 and TRBJ2-1, with D perhaps matching TRBD2 (5 bases). The CDR3 consists of 13 residues. V gave up 5 bases and J gave up 4 bases, with 9 bases separating them. Germline lookup yields CDR1 SGHVS and CDR2 FQNEAQ. CDR3 in amino acids: CASSRGSYNEQFF. The CDR3 coding sequence is TGTGCCAGCAGCCGAGGGAGTTACAATGAGCAGTTCTTC.

The rearrangement uses TRBV28 and TRBJ1-5; TRBD1 agrees at 7 bases. The CDR3 runs to 13 residues. Trimming removed 6 bases from V and 5 bases from J; junction bases left unmatched: 4. From germline, CDR1 is MDHEN and CDR2 SYDVKM. Written as DNA, the CDR3 is TGTGCCAGCAGGACAGGACAGGATCAGCCCCAGCATTTT. It encodes CASRTGQDQPQHF.

The chain is built from TRBV28 and TRBJ1-2; 7 positions match TRBD1. Germline trimming cut 11 bases from V and 3 bases from J; bases unmatched to any gene: 12. The CDR3 totals 14 residues. CDR1 and CDR2 (germline): MDHEN, SYDVKM. CDR3 nucleotides: TGTGCCGCAGGGAACCAGGGGGTGCACTATGGCTACACCTTC. Its translation is CAAGNQGVHYGYTF.

J is TRBJ1-1 and V is TRBV28; no reliable D call. CDR3 length: 14 amino acids. The V gene's germline CDR1 is MDHEN and CDR2 SYDVKM. Trimming cost V 7 bases and J 3 bases, with 15 bases left between them. The CDR3, as DNA: TGTGCCAGCACCCCTGGCCGCGGGGACACTGAAGCTTTCTTT. The encoded protein is CASTPGRGDTEAFF.

This clone was seen only a few times. This chain connects TRBV11-2 to TRBJ2-5; TRBD2 agrees at 11 bases. Germline values: CDR1 SGHAT, CDR2 FQNNGV. With 0 bases clipped from V and 1 base from J, the junction kept 4 bases outside the gene matches. The CDR3 runs 17 residues. The CDR3 spells CASSLESLAGGQETQYF. In DNA form, the CDR3 reads TGTGCCAGCAGCTTAGAGTCCCTAGCGGGGGGCCAAGAGACCCAGTACTTC.

The sample holds a few counts of this clone. V is TRBV6-1 and J is TRBJ1-3, with D unresolved. Germline V gene lookup returns CDR1 MNHNS and CDR2 SASEGT. The CDR3 contains 11 residues. Trimming removed 8 bases from V and 4 bases from J, with 6 bases in between. CDR3 bases: TGTGCCAGCCCCCAGGGAAACACCATATATTTT. It translates to CASPQGNTIYF.

Only a few counts were recorded for this clone. V is TRBV9 and J is TRBJ1-1; TRBD1 agrees at 12 bases. Per the germline V gene, CDR1 is SGDLS and CDR2 is YYNGEE. The V gene end was trimmed by 3 bases and the J gene end by 0 bases; junction bases not matched to a gene: 9. This CDR3 is 18 amino acids long. The CDR3 sequence: CASSDGGGQGALNTEAFF. The CDR3 DNA reads as TGTGCCAGCAGCGACGGGGGGGGACAGGGGGCTCTGAACACTGAAGCTTTCTTT.

The rearrangement joins TRBV9 to TRBJ2-1, with D tentatively TRBD2 (6 bases). CDR3 length: 13 residues. Trimming pared 0 bases from V and 11 bases from J, leaving 12 bases between. Looked up from germline, CDR1 is SGDLS and CDR2 is YYNGEE. The CDR3 is CASSVGWRGQQFF. CDR3 nucleotides: TGTGCCAGCAGCGTAGGATGGAGGGGTCAGCAGTTCTTC.

The rearrangement joins TRBV11-2 to TRBJ2-7; TRBD1 aligns across 8 bases. Trimming at V came to 5 bases and at J to 1 base, leaving 7 bases not matched to a gene. This CDR3 region has 15 residues. Germline CDR1 reads SGHAT; CDR2 reads FQNNGV. CDR3 nucleotide sequence: TGTGCCAGCAGCCCCCGGGACAGGCGTTCCTACGAGCAGTACTTC. As protein: CASSPRDRRSYEQYF.

This sequence joins TRBV28 and TRBJ2-5, with a tentative D call TRBD2 (7 bases). The ends were cut back, 1 base at V and 4 bases at J, with 10 bases in the middle. The CDR3 extends over 14 amino acids. Germline V gene sequence: CDR1 MDHEN, CDR2 SYDVKM. For the CDR3, the DNA is TGTGCCAGCAGTTTATCGGGGGGCCGAGAGACCCAGTACTTC. It yields the protein CASSLSGGRETQYF.

The chain couples TRBV9 to TRBJ2-3; 7 bases map to TRBD2. J was trimmed by 0 bases and V by 3 bases; bases with no gene match: 4. This CDR3 spans 15 amino acids. Per the germline V gene, CDR1 is SGDLS and CDR2 is YYNGEE. CDR3 protein: CASSGASGSTDTQYF. In DNA form, the CDR3 reads TGTGCCAGCAGCGGAGCTAGCGGAAGCACAGATACGCAGTATTTT.

The J gene is TRBJ1-2, the V gene TRBV5-6; 7 bases fit TRBD1. CDR1 is SGHDT, CDR2 YYEEEE, per germline. This CDR3 contains 13 residues. The V segment lost 4 bases and the J segment 1 base; nucleotides outside the gene matches: 1. This CDR3 is CASSRQGNYGYTF. The CDR3 nucleotides are TGTGCCAGCAGCAGACAGGGTAACTATGGCTACACCTTC.

V usage is TRBV5-1 and J usage is TRBJ2-3; TRBD2 aligns across 16 bases. Trimming cost V 4 bases and J 4 bases; bases outside gene matches: 6. CDR3 length: 17 residues. Germline loops: CDR1 SGHRS, CDR2 YFSETQ. The CDR3 nucleotides are TGCGCCAGCAGCGCAGGGACTAGCGGGAGGGCCGCAGATACGCAGTATTTT. Its protein product is CASSAGTSGRAADTQYF.

V gene TRBV6-6 combines with J gene TRBJ1-1; TRBD1 agrees at 9 bases. CDR1 is MNHNY, CDR2 SVGAGI, per germline (reference sequence). The CDR3 is made up of 15 amino acids. V was clipped by 6 bases and J by 7 bases; unmatched bases: 12. The CDR3, as DNA: TGTGCCAGCAGCCCGCTCTGGGACAGGGTCGGTGAAGCTTTCTTT. It specifies CASSPLWDRVGEAFF.

V gene TRBV5-1 combines with J gene TRBJ1-6; D is uncertain. Between the trimmed V and J ends, which lost 3 bases and 9 bases, there was a span of 13 bases. The CDR3 totals 14 residues. Germline lookup yields CDR1 SGHRS and CDR2 YFSETQ. The CDR3 region is CASSYEEPGSPLHF. In DNA, the CDR3 is TGCGCCAGCAGCTATGAAGAACCGGGTTCACCCCTCCACTTT.

Note on this clone: At one boundary the junction diverges from the germline segment, which might be a read error. The CDR3 sequence is CSSSLATGIQYF. The CDR3 DNA sequence: TGTTCCAGCAGCTTAGCGACCGGGATCCAGTACTTC. This chain uses TRBV7-9 with TRBJ2-7; possibly TRBD2 for D (5 bases). This CDR3 has 12 residues. Germline loops: CDR1 SEHNR, CDR2 FQNEAQ (reference sequence). Full variable domain (rest looked up from reference TRBV7-9 and TRBJ2-7): DTGVSQNPRHKITKRGQNVTFRCDPISEHNRLYWYRQTLGQGPEFLTYFQNEAQLEKSRLLSDRFSAERPKGSFSTLEIQRTEQGDSAMYLCSSSLATGIQYFGPGTRLTVT.

The CDR3 sequence is CASSQEEGESEKLFF. The CDR3 DNA sequence: TGTGCCAGCAGCCAAGAAGAGGGCGAGAGTGAAAAACTGTTTTTT. The chain carries TRBV7-9 and TRBJ1-4; D not certain. Between the trimmed V and J ends, which lost 5 bases and 7 bases, there was a span of 17 bases. Per the germline V gene, CDR1 is SEHNR and CDR2 is FQNEAQ (reference sequence). This CDR3 comprises 15 residues. Looking up the rest from reference TRBV7-9 and TRBJ1-4 gives the full variable domain: DTGVSQNPRHKITKRGQNVTFRCDPISEHNRLYWYRQTLGQGPEFLTYFQNEAQLEKSRLLSDRFSAERPKGSFSTLEIQRTEQGDSAMYLCASSQEEGESEKLFFGSGTQLSVL.

This clone has a single count. This rearrangement joins TRBV27 to TRBJ2-5, with unresolved D. The germline V and J ends were trimmed by 0 bases and 4 bases, with 12 bases remaining between them. Germline-derived CDR1 and CDR2 are MNHEY and SMNVEV (reference sequence). The CDR3 length is 15 residues. The CDR3: CASSLSWAAGETQYF. The DNA of the CDR3 is TGTGCCAGCAGTTTATCGTGGGCAGCTGGAGAGACCCAGTACTTC.

The chain carries TRBV5-1 and TRBJ2-5; 11 nucleotides match TRBD2. V trimming: 0 bases; J trimming: 2 bases; junction bases outside the gene matches: 3. Germline CDR1 and CDR2: SGHRS and YFSETQ. There are 16 residues in the CDR3. CDR3 protein: CASSLVASGGQETQYF. In DNA, the CDR3 is TGCGCCAGCAGCTTGGTTGCTAGCGGGGGGCAAGAGACCCAGTACTTC.

The rearrangement uses TRBV2 and TRBJ2-7; 7 nucleotides align to TRBD1. CDR1 is SNHLY, CDR2 FYNNEI, per germline. J lost 5 bases, V lost 3 bases, and 4 bases had no gene match. This CDR3 is 13 amino acids long. This CDR3 reads CASSDNRGDEQYF. The CDR3 DNA reads TGTGCCAGCAGTGATAACAGGGGAGACGAGCAGTACTTC.

The chain uses TRBV7-8 and TRBJ2-1; TRBD2 matches at 9 bases. J lost 0 bases, V lost 4 bases, and 10 bases had no gene match. Germline lookup yields CDR1 SGHVS and CDR2 FQNEAQ. The CDR3 is 18 amino acids. CDR3 in DNA: TGTGCCAGCAGCTCCTTACTGATAGCGGGGGACTCCTACAATGAGCAGTTCTTC. It encodes CASSSLLIAGDSYNEQFF. Full variable domain (remainder filled in from reference TRBV7-8 and TRBJ2-1): GAGVSQSPRYKVAKRGQDVALRCDPISGHVSLFWYQQALGQGPEFLTYFQNEAQLDKSGLPSDRFFAERPEGSVSTLKIQRTQQEDSAVYLCASSSLLIAGDSYNEQFFGPGTRLTVL.